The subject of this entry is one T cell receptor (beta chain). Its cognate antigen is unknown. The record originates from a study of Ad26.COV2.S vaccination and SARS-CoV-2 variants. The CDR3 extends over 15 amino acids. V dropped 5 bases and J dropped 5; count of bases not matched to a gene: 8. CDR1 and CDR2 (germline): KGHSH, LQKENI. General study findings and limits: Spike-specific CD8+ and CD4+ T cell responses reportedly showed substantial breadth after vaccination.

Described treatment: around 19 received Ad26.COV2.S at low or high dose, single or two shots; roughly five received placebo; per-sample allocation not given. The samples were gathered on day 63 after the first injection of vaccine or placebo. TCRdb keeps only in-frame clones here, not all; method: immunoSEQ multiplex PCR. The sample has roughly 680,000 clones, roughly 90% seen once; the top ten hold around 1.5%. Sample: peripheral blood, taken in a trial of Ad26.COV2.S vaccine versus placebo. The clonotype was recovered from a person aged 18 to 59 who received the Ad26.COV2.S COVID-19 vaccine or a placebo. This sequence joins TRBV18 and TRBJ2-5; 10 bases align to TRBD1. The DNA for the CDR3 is TGTGCCAGCTCATACGGGACAGGGGACGGGGAGACCCAGTACTTC. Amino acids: CASSYGTGDGETQYF.